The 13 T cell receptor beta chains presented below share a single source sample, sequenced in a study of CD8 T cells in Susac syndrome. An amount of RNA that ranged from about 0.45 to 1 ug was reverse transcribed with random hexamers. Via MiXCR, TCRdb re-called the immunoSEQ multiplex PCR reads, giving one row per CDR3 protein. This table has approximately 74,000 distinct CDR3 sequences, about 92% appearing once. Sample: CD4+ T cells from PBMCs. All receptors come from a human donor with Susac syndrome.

CDR3 nucleotide sequence: TGTGCCAGCAGTGAGTCTCGAGAGACCCAGTACTTC. Encoded protein: CASSESRETQYF. The rearrangement links TRBV2 to TRBJ2-5; D is unresolved. Looked up from germline, CDR1 is SNHLY and CDR2 is FYNNEI. V was clipped by 3 bases and J by 4 bases, with 6 bases between them. The CDR3 consists of 12 residues.

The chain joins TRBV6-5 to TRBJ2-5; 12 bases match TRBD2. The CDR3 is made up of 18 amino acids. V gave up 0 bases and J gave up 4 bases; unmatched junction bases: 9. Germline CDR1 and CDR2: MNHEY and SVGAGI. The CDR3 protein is CASSYSRDLAGGRETQYF. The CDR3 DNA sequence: TGTGCCAGCAGTTACTCTCGAGATCTAGCGGGGGGGCGAGAGACCCAGTACTTC.

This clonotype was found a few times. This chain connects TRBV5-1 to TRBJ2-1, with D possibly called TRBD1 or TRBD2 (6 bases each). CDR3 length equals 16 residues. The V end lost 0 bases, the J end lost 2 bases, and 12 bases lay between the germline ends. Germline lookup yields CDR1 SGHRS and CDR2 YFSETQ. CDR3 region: CASSLGGGSAYNEQFF. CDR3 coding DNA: TGCGCCAGCAGCTTGGGAGGGGGGTCGGCCTACAATGAGCAGTTCTTC.

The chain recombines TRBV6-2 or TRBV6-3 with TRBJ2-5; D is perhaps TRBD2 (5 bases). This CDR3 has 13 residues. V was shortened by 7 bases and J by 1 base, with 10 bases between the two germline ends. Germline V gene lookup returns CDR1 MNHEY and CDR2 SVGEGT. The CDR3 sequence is CASKPGGQETQYF. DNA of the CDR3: TGTGCCAGCAAGCCCGGAGGCCAAGAGACCCAGTACTTC.

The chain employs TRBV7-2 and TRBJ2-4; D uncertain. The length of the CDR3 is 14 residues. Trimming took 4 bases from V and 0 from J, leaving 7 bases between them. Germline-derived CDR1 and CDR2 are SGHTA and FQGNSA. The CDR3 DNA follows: TGTGCCAGCAGCTCCAGAGAAGCCAAAAACATTCAGTACTTC. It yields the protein CASSSREAKNIQYF.

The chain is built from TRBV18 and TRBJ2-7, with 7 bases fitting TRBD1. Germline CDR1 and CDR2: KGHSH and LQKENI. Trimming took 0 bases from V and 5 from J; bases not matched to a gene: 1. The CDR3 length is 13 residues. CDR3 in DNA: TGTGCCAGCTCACCACCGACAGGGAACGAGCAGTACTTC. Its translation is CASSPPTGNEQYF.

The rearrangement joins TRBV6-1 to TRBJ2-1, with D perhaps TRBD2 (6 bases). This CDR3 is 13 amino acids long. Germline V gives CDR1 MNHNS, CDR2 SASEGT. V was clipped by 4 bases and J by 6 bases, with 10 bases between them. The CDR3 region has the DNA TGTGCCAGCAGTGGCGGGACTCGCAATGAGCAGTTCTTC. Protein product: CASSGGTRNEQFF.

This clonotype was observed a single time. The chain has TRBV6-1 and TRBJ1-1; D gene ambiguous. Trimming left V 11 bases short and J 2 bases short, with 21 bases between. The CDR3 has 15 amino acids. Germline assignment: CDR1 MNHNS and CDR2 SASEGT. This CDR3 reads CAGRGHGGGNTEAFF. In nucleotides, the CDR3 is TGTGCCGGACGGGGTCACGGTGGTGGTAACACTGAAGCTTTCTTT.

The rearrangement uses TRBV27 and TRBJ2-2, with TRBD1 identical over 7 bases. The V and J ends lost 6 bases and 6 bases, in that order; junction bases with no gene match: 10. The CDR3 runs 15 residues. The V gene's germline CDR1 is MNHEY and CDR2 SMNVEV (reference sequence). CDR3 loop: CASRGTGVVAGELFF. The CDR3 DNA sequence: TGTGCCAGCAGGGGTACAGGGGTGGTCGCCGGGGAGCTGTTTTTT.

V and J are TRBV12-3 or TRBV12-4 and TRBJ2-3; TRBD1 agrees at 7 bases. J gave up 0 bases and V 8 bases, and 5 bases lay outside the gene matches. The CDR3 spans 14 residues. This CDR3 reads CASASGGSTDTQYF. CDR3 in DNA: TGTGCCAGCGCCTCAGGGGGAAGCACAGATACGCAGTATTTT.

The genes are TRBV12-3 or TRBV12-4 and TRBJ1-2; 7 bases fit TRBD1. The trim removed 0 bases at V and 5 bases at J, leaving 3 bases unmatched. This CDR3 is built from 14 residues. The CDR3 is CASSLAQQGYGYTF. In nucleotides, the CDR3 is TGTGCCAGCAGTTTAGCGCAACAGGGGTATGGCTACACCTTC.

The CDR3, as DNA: TGTGCCAGCAGTGAAGTGGGTTCCTACAATGAGCAGTTCTTC. Residues: CASSEVGSYNEQFF. The chain joins TRBV2 to TRBJ2-1; D is uncertain. V was pared by 1 base and J by 1 base, with 5 bases between. The CDR3 runs 14 residues. Looked up from germline, CDR1 is SNHLY and CDR2 is FYNNEI.

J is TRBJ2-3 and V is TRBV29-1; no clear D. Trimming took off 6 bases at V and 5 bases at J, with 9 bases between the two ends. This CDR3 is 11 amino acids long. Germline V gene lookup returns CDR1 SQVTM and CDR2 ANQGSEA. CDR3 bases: TGCAGCGTAACGGGTAGAGATACGCAGTATTTT. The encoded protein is CSVTGRDTQYF.